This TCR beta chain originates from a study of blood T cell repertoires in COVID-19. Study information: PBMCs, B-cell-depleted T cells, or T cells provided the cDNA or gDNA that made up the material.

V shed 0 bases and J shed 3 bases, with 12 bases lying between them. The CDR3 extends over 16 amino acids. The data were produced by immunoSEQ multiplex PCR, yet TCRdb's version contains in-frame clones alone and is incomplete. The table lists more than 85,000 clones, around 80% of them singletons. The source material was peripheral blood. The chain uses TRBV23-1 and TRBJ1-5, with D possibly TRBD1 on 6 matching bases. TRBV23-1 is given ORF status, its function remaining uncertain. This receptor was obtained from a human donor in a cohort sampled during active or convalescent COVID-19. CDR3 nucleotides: TGCGCCAGCAGTCAATCTTGGACAGAGAACAATCAGCCCCAGCATTTT. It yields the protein CASSQSWTENNQPQHF.